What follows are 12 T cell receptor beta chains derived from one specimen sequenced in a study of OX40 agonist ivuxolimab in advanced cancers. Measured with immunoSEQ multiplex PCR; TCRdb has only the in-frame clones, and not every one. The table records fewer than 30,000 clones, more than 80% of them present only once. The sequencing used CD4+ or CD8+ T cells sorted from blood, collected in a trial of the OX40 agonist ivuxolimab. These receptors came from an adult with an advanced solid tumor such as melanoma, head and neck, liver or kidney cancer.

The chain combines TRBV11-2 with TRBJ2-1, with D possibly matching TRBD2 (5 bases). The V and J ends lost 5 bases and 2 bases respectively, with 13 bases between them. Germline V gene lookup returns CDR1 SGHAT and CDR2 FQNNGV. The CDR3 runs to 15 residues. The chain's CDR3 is CASSPLTSTYNEQFF. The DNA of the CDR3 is TGTGCCAGCAGCCCACTTACTAGTACCTACAATGAGCAGTTCTTC.

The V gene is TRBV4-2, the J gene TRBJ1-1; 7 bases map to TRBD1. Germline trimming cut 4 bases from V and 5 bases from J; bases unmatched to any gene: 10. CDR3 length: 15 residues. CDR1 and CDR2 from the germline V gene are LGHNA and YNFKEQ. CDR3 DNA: TGTGCCAGCAGCCTACCGGGACAGAGGAGGACTGAAGCTTTCTTT. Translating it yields CASSLPGQRRTEAFF.

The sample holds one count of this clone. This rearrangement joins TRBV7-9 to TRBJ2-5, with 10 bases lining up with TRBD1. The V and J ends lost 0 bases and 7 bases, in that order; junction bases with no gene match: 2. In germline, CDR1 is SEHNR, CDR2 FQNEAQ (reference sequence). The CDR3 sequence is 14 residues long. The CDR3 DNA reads TGTGCCAGCAGCTTAGCGGGACAGGGGAGGACCCAGTACTTC. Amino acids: CASSLAGQGRTQYF. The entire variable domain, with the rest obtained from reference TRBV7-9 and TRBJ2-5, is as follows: DTGVSQNPRHKITKRGQNVTFRCDPISEHNRLYWYRQTLGQGPEFLTYFQNEAQLEKSRLLSDRFSAERPKGSFSTLEIQRTEQGDSAMYLCASSLAGQGRTQYFGPGTRLLVL.

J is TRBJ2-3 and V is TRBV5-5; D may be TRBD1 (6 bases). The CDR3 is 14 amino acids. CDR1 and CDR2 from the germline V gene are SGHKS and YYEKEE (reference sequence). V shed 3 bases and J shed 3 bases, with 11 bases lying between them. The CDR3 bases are TGTGCCAGCAGCTACGGGACATCGACAGATACGCAGTATTTT. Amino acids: CASSYGTSTDTQYF.

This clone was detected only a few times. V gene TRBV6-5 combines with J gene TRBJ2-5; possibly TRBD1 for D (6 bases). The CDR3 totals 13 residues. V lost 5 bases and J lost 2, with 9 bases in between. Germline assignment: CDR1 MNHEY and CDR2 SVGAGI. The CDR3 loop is CASSHGQQETQYF. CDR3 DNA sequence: TGTGCCAGCAGTCACGGACAGCAAGAGACCCAGTACTTC.

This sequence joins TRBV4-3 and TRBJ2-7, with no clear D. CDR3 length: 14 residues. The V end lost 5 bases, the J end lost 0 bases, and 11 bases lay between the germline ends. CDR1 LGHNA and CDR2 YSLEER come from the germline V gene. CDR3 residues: CASSYRSSSYEQYF. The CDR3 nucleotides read TGCGCCAGCAGCTACCGGTCTAGCTCCTACGAGCAGTACTTC.

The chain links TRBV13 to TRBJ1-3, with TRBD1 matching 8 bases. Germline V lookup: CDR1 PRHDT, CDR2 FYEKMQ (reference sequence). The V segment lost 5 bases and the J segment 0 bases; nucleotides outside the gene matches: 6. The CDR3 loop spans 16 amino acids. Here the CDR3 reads CASSPRTGSSGNTIYF. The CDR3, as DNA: TGTGCCAGCAGCCCTCGGACAGGGAGCTCTGGAAACACCATATATTTT.

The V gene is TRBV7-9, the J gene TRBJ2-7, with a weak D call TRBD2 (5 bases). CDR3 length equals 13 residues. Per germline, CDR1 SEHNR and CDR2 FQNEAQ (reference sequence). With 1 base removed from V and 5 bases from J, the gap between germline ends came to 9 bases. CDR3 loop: CASSLGVGDEQYF. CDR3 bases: TGTGCCAGCAGCTTAGGGGTGGGAGACGAGCAGTACTTC.

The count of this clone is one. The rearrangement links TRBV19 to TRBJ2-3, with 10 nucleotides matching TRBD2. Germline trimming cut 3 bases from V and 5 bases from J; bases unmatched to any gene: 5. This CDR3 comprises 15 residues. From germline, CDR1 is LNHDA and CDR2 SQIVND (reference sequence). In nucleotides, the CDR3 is TGTGCCAGTAGTATCCCGAGCGGGGGGGAAGATACGCAGTATTTT. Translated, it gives CASSIPSGGEDTQYF. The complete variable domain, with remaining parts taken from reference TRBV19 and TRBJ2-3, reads DGGITQSPKYLFRKEGQNVTLSCEQNLNHDAMYWYRQDPGQGLRLIYYSQIVNDFQKGDIAEGYSVSREKKESFPLTVTSAQKNPTAFYLCASSIPSGGEDTQYFGPGTRLTVL.

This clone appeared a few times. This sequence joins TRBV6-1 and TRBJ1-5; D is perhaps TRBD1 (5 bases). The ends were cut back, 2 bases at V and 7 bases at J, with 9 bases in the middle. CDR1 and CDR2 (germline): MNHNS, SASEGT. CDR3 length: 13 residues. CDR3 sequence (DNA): TGTGCCAGCAGTGAATGGTGGGGCCAGCCCCAGCATTTT. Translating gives CASSEWWGQPQHF.

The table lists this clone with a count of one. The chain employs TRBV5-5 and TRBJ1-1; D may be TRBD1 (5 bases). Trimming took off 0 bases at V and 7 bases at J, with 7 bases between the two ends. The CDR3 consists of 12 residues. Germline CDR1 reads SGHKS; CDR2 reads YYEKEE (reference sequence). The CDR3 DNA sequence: TGTGCCAGCAGCTTGGGGGGGATTGAAGCTTTCTTT. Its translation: CASSLGGIEAFF.

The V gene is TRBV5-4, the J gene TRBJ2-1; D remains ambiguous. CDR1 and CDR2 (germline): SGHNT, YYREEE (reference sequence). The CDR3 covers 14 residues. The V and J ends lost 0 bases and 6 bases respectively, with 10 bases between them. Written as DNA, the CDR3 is TGTGCCAGCAGCTTGGATGTAGGGTTCAATGAGCAGTTCTTC. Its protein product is CASSLDVGFNEQFF.